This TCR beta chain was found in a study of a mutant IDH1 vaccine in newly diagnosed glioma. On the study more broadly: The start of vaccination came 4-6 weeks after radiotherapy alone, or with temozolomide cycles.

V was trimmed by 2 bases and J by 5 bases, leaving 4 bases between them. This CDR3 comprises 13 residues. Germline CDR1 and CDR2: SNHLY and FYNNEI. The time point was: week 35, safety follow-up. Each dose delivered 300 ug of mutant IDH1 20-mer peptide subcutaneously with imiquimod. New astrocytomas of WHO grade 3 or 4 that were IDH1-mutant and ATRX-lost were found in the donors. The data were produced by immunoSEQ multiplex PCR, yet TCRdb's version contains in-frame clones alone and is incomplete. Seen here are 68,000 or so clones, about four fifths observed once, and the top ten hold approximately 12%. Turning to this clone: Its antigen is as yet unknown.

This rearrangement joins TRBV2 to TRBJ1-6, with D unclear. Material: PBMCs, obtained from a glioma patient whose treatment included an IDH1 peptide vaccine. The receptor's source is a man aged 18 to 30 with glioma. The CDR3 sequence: CASSEPNNSPLHF. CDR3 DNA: TGTGCCAGCAGTGAACCTAATAATTCACCCCTCCACTTT.